These 18 T cell receptor beta chains were all obtained from the same sample, sequenced in a study of identifying expanded T cells in peripheral blood. TCRdb's table, derived via immunoSEQ multiplex PCR, lists solely in-frame clones and lacks some. The sample records 110,000 or so clones, about 88% being singletons. The sequencing sample was made of blood. The receptor set was obtained from a person between 18 and 75 years old in good health.

The chain uses TRBV28 and TRBJ1-2; TRBD1 might be the D (6 bases). Trimming left V 6 bases short and J 2 bases short, with 13 bases between. CDR3 size: 14 residues. The germline CDR1 and CDR2 sequences are MDHEN and SYDVKM. CDR3 protein: CASRILGGNYGYTF. The CDR3 coding sequence is TGTGCCAGCAGAATCTTAGGGGGAAACTATGGCTACACCTTC.

This sequence joins TRBV5-1 and TRBJ1-6; 9 positions agree with TRBD1. CDR3 size: 17 residues. J gave up 4 bases and V 4 bases, and 9 bases lay outside the gene matches. Per the germline V gene, CDR1 is SGHRS and CDR2 is YFSETQ. The CDR3 reads CASSGSTGGGYNSPLHF. The DNA of the CDR3 is TGCGCCAGCAGCGGGAGCACAGGGGGCGGTTATAATTCACCCCTCCACTTT.

The V gene is TRBV7-8, the J gene TRBJ2-3; D gene uncertain. V gave up 1 base and J gave up 5 bases, with 4 bases separating them. Germline V CDR1 and CDR2: SGHVS, FQNEAQ. The CDR3 spans 12 residues. The CDR3 loop is CASSLGRDTQYF. CDR3 in DNA: TGTGCCAGCAGCTTAGGGCGAGATACGCAGTATTTT.

The gene calls are TRBV27 and TRBJ2-3, with D possibly TRBD1 on 6 matching bases. Germline CDR1 MNHEY, CDR2 SMNVEV (reference sequence). Deletions cut 10 bases from V and 7 bases from J, with 12 bases between. CDR3 size: 11 residues. The CDR3 bases are TGTGCCACCAAGGGGGAAAATACGCAGTATTTT. This encodes CATKGENTQYF.

V and J are TRBV6-5 and TRBJ2-6; tentatively, D is TRBD1 (6 bases). Germline V gene data show CDR1 as MNHEY and CDR2 as SVGAGI. The ends were cut back, 6 bases at V and 14 bases at J, with 17 bases in the middle. This CDR3 is built from 13 residues. CDR3 sequence (DNA): TGTGCCAGCAGCCAACAGGGTTCCTCTATCCTGACTTTC. Its protein is CASSQQGSSILTF.

J is TRBJ2-3 and V is TRBV25-1; maybe TRBD2 (5 bases). Trimming left V 2 bases short and J 4 bases short, with 19 bases between. Germline CDR1 is MGHDK and CDR2 is SYGVNS. The CDR3 runs to 17 residues. CDR3 region: CASSELGILRSPDTQYF. The CDR3 nucleotides are TGTGCCAGCAGTGAACTCGGGATTTTACGTTCGCCAGATACGCAGTATTTT.

V gene TRBV4-3 combines with J gene TRBJ1-2, with 7 bases that match TRBD1. Unmatched junction bases numbered 4, after V lost 0 bases and J lost 0 bases. The CDR3 has 16 amino acids. Germline V gene data show CDR1 as LGHNA and CDR2 as YSLEER. CDR3 coding DNA: TGCGCCAGCAGCCAAGATTGGCAGGGGGCTAACTATGGCTACACCTTC. Protein: CASSQDWQGANYGYTF.

The V call is TRBV28, the J call TRBJ1-2; TRBD1 agrees at 9 bases. V was clipped by 5 bases and J by 14 bases; unmatched bases: 9. This CDR3 is 12 amino acids long. Germline values: CDR1 MDHEN, CDR2 SYDVKM. CDR3 region: CASSPGQGTGTF. CDR3 coding DNA: TGTGCCAGCAGTCCCGGACAGGGGACCGGGACCTTC.

CDR3 coding DNA: TGTGCCAGCTCACCACTGGGACAGGGGTTGTTGATAAGCACAGATACGCAGTATTTT. Amino acids: CASSPLGQGLLISTDTQYF. V and J are TRBV18 and TRBJ2-3; 10 positions match TRBD1. The CDR3 loop spans 19 amino acids. CDR1 is KGHSH and CDR2 is LQKENI in the germline V gene. Losses at the gene ends were 1 base for V and 0 bases for J; bases not matched to a gene: 10.

This clone was recorded once. The chain links TRBV5-6 to TRBJ1-1; possible D gene TRBD1, 5 bases. The CDR3 sequence is 15 residues long. Trimming stripped 2 bases from V and 4 bases from J, with 15 bases between. Per the germline V gene, CDR1 is SGHDT and CDR2 is YYEEEE. The chain's CDR3 is CASSLFGTGSTEAFF. Written as DNA, the CDR3 is TGTGCCAGCAGCTTATTTGGGACCGGCAGCACTGAAGCTTTCTTT.

The rearrangement joins TRBV30 to TRBJ2-7; TRBD1 agrees at 8 bases. Germline CDR1 and CDR2: GTSNPN and SVGIG (reference sequence). The CDR3 has 15 amino acids. J lost 2 bases, V lost 2 bases, and 8 bases had no gene match. The CDR3 DNA reads as TGTGCCTGGAGTTCTGGGACAGGACTAACCTACGAGCAGTACTTC. It is translated as CAWSSGTGLTYEQYF. The full variable domain, in which reference TRBV30 and TRBJ2-7 provide the parts outside the CDR3, is SQTIHQWPATLVQPVGSPLSLECTVEGTSNPNLYWYRQAAGRGLQLLFYSVGIGQISSEVPQNLSASRPQDRQFILSSKKLLLSDSGFYLCAWSSGTGLTYEQYFGPGTRLTVT.

The genes are TRBV9 and TRBJ2-2; 8 bases match TRBD2. The CDR3 is 16 residues long. After removal of 5 bases from V and 3 bases from J, the junction contained 9 bases not matched to a gene. Germline V gene data show CDR1 as SGDLS and CDR2 as YYNGEE. CDR3 loop: CASSLRIAGHTGELFF. As DNA, the CDR3 is TGTGCCAGCAGTCTCCGAATAGCGGGGCACACCGGGGAGCTGTTTTTT.

The chain combines TRBV4-3 with TRBJ2-5, with TRBD1 identical over 9 bases. The DNA end lines up better with TRBJ2-7; the J call may be wrong. This CDR3 spans 15 amino acids. Germline V gene lookup returns CDR1 LGHNA and CDR2 YSLEER. This chain's CDR3 is CASSQTQGAGYEQYF. The CDR3 nucleotides are TGCGCCAGCAGCCAAACACAGGGGGCGGGCTACGAGCAGTACTTC.

The J gene is TRBJ1-5, the V gene TRBV27, with TRBD1 identical over 8 bases. The CDR3 spans 16 residues. CDR1 and CDR2 (germline): MNHEY, SMNVEV (reference sequence). V trimming: 3 bases; J trimming: 2 bases; junction bases outside the gene matches: 6. The CDR3 DNA reads TGTGCCAGCAGTTTCACAGGGGGTAGGGGCAATCAGCCCCAGCATTTT. This gives the protein CASSFTGGRGNQPQHF.

The chain employs TRBV15 and TRBJ2-1; D gene unclear. CDR1 and CDR2 (germline): LNHNV, YYDKDF (reference sequence). The V end was cut by 6 bases, the J end by 0 bases, with 9 bases between. CDR3 length: 14 amino acids. The CDR3 sequence is CATRGGNSYNEQFF. In DNA, the CDR3 is TGTGCCACCAGGGGCGGAAACTCCTACAATGAGCAGTTCTTC.

The chain couples TRBV29-1 to TRBJ1-1; 7 nucleotides agree with TRBD1. Per the germline V gene, CDR1 is SQVTM and CDR2 is ANQGSEA. The CDR3 totals 12 residues. V lost 6 bases, J lost 4 bases, and 5 bases stayed unmatched. The CDR3 reads CSVTTGLTEAFF. The CDR3 DNA is TGCAGCGTGACGACAGGGCTCACTGAAGCTTTCTTT. The full variable domain, in which reference TRBV29-1 and TRBJ1-1 provide the parts outside the CDR3, is SAVISQKPSRDICQRGTSLTIQCQVDSQVTMMFWYRQQPGQSLTLIATANQGSEATYESGFVIDKFPISRPNLTFSTLTVSNMSPEDSSIYLCSVTTGLTEAFFGQGTRLTVV.

The CDR3 reads CASSFRLNEKLFF. The CDR3 coding sequence is TGTGCCAGCAGTTTTCGGCTTAATGAAAAACTGTTTTTT. The chain combines TRBV28 with TRBJ1-4; D ambiguous. The V end was cut by 3 bases, the J end by 4 bases, with 6 bases between. CDR3 size: 13 residues. Germline loops: CDR1 MDHEN, CDR2 SYDVKM.

The chain links TRBV11-2 to TRBJ2-3, with D possibly matching TRBD2 (6 bases). Trimming removed 3 bases at V and 5 bases at J, with 12 bases between. Germline-derived CDR1 and CDR2 are SGHAT and FQNNGV. CDR3 length equals 14 residues. The CDR3 coding sequence is TGTGCCAGCAGCTTCCCTAGCGCGGAAGATACGCAGTATTTT. Its translation: CASSFPSAEDTQYF.